Below are 14 T cell receptor beta chains sequenced from a single sample in a study of shared clonotypes between healthy human individuals. The method was immunoSEQ multiplex PCR; TCRdb's version includes in-frame clones alone and lacks a portion of them. The sample has about 1 million clones; under 80% are singletons. Sequencing was done on a sample of memory CD4+ T cells sorted from blood. The subset was: CD45RA-negative fraction. These receptors came from a man aged 18 to 35 in good health.

The V call is TRBV5-1, the J call TRBJ1-1; the match to TRBD1 covers 7 bases. Unmatched junction bases numbered 7, after V lost 4 bases and J lost 4 bases. CDR1 and CDR2 (germline): SGHRS, YFSETQ. This CDR3 region has 14 residues. The CDR3, as DNA: TGCGCCAGCAGCGTGAGGGGGCAAGGCACTGAAGCTTTCTTT. Residues: CASSVRGQGTEAFF.

In its sample, this clone was seen a few times. The gene calls are TRBV5-1 and TRBJ1-2; D is possibly TRBD1 (6 bases). V shed 1 base and J shed 6 bases, with 16 bases lying between them. The germline gives CDR1 SGHRS, CDR2 YFSETQ. The CDR3 contains 15 residues. The CDR3 bases are TGCGCCAGCAGCTTGTCCGGGGGACATCTTGATGGCTACACCTTC. Its protein product is CASSLSGGHLDGYTF.

The J gene is TRBJ2-1, the V gene TRBV5-1; TRBD1 might be the D (6 bases). Trimming took off 4 bases at V and 5 bases at J, with 16 bases between the two ends. The germline gives CDR1 SGHRS, CDR2 YFSETQ. The length of the CDR3 is 15 residues. The CDR3 is CASSLLGAQHNEQFF. The CDR3 DNA reads as TGCGCCAGCAGCCTCCTGGGGGCACAGCACAATGAGCAGTTCTTC.

The chain uses TRBV11-2 and TRBJ2-7, with D possibly being TRBD1 (6 bases). Germline CDR1 reads SGHAT; CDR2 reads FQNNGV. This CDR3 region has 12 residues. The V end lost 4 bases, the J end lost 5 bases, and 9 bases lay between the germline ends. The CDR3 nucleotides are TGTGCCAGCAGCTCCAACAGGGACGAGCAGTACTTC. Protein sequence: CASSSNRDEQYF.

The CDR3: CSVATGVGDTQYF. The CDR3 region has the DNA TGCAGCGTTGCTACGGGAGTAGGCGATACGCAGTATTTT. The chain links TRBV29-1 to TRBJ2-3; tentative D call: TRBD2 (6 bases). The V gene's germline CDR1 is SQVTM and CDR2 ANQGSEA. V lost 4 bases and J lost 6, with 14 bases in between. This CDR3 region has 13 residues.

V gene TRBV5-4 combines with J gene TRBJ2-2, with unresolved D. Germline V CDR1 and CDR2: SGHNT, YYREEE (reference sequence). This CDR3 is built from 17 residues. V was trimmed by 2 bases and J by 2 bases, leaving 16 bases between them. CDR3 coding DNA: TGTGCCAGCAGCTTTACTGGTGGTCAGCCTAACACCGGGGAGCTGTTTTTT. It specifies CASSFTGGQPNTGELFF.

This clone occurred a few times. The J gene is TRBJ2-3, the V gene TRBV10-3; the match to TRBD1 covers 8 bases. The germline CDR1 and CDR2 sequences are ENHRY and SYGVKD. CDR3 length: 15 amino acids. Trimming cost V 9 bases and J 3 bases; bases outside gene matches: 11. The CDR3 nucleotides read TGTGCCATTGGCCCGACAGGGGCTAGAACAGATACGCAGTATTTT. Translated, it gives CAIGPTGARTDTQYF.

This clone turned up a few times. This chain connects TRBV4-2 to TRBJ2-7; TRBD2 matches 9 bases. This CDR3 has 15 residues. V lost 0 bases and J lost 6; bases outside the gene matches: 6. CDR1 and CDR2 from the germline V gene are LGHNA and YNFKEQ. CDR3 sequence: CASSQDGSSGGEQYF. CDR3 coding DNA: TGTGCCAGCAGCCAAGATGGTAGTAGCGGGGGCGAGCAGTACTTC.

CDR3 coding DNA: TGTGCCAGCAGCCTAACCCAGGACACCTCGGAGCAGTACTTC. Protein product: CASSLTQDTSEQYF. J is TRBJ2-7 and V is TRBV7-9; tentative D call: TRBD1 (5 bases). The germline V and J ends were trimmed by 5 bases and 7 bases, with 18 bases remaining between them. This CDR3 region has 14 residues. The germline CDR1 and CDR2 sequences are SEHNR and FQNEAQ (reference sequence).

This rearrangement joins TRBV30 to TRBJ2-1; maybe TRBD2 (5 bases). With 4 bases removed from V and 0 bases from J, the gap between germline ends came to 10 bases. CDR1 and CDR2 from the germline V gene are GTSNPN and SVGIG (reference sequence). CDR3 length: 14 amino acids. The DNA of the CDR3 is TGTGCCTGGAAGACGGGAATCTCCTACAATGAGCAGTTCTTC. Its translation is CAWKTGISYNEQFF.

The CDR3 is CASSESWVNEQFF. The CDR3 bases are TGCGCCAGCAGTGAGTCGTGGGTAAATGAGCAGTTCTTC. The V call is TRBV10-1, the J call TRBJ2-1; D not resolved. Per germline, CDR1 WNHNN and CDR2 SYGVQD (reference sequence). With 0 bases removed from V and 7 bases from J, the gap between germline ends came to 7 bases. The CDR3 sequence is 13 residues long.

This rearrangement joins TRBV29-1 to TRBJ1-1, with 8 bases aligning to TRBD1. From germline, CDR1 is SQVTM and CDR2 ANQGSEA. The V segment lost 7 bases and the J segment 4 bases; nucleotides outside the gene matches: 2. CDR3 size: 11 residues. For the CDR3, the DNA is TGCAGCGGTCAGGGGGCCACTGAAGCTTTCTTT. Translating it yields CSGQGATEAFF.

This chain uses TRBV10-3 with TRBJ2-3, with D perhaps matching TRBD2 (7 bases). CDR3 length equals 14 residues. Germline V gene sequence: CDR1 ENHRY, CDR2 SYGVKD. V was cut by 8 bases and J by 4 bases, with 16 bases left in between. The CDR3 coding sequence is TGTGCCATCCAATTGGGGGGGGCTGCAGATACGCAGTATTTT. Amino acid sequence: CAIQLGGAADTQYF.

This clone showed up many times. This sequence joins TRBV5-1 and TRBJ2-7; maybe TRBD2 (5 bases). V was pared by 0 bases and J by 3 bases, with 13 bases between. The germline V gene has CDR1 SGHRS and CDR2 YFSETQ. This CDR3 spans 15 amino acids. The CDR3 protein is CASSLVGVVDYEQYF. The CDR3 nucleotides read TGCGCCAGCAGCTTGGTCGGGGTGGTTGACTACGAGCAGTACTTC.